The 6 T cell receptor beta chains presented below share a single source sample, sequenced in a study of human T cells and chemical hapten exposure. The total RNA was obtained from whole blood that was not fractionated. TCRdb itself ran the 5' RACE reads through MiXCR, one entry per CDR3 protein. The sample records around 140,000 distinct CDR3 sequences, roughly 4% being singletons. These receptors came from a female donor in good health.

At least ten counts were recorded for this clonotype. The chain carries TRBV7-9 and TRBJ2-1; D ambiguous. The CDR3 loop spans 14 amino acids. The V gene lost 4 bases and the J gene lost 2 bases, with 9 bases spanning the gap. CDR1 is SEHNR, CDR2 FQNEAQ, per germline (reference sequence). CDR3 DNA: TGTGCCAGCAGCTCCTCGAAAGCCTACAATGAGCAGTTCTTC. It is translated as CASSSSKAYNEQFF.

This clonotype was counted a single time. Since a much larger clone is just one base distant, this may be a read error. The chain links TRBV20-1 to TRBJ1-5, with 7 nucleotides matching TRBD1. The ends lost 6 bases at V and 5 bases at J; junction bases unmatched: 7. The CDR3 extends over 13 amino acids. The V gene's germline CDR1 is DFQATT and CDR2 SNEGSKA (reference sequence). The CDR3 reads CSAQGGSYQPQHF. In DNA form, the CDR3 reads TGCAGTGCCCAAGGGGGCTCGTATCAGCCCCAGCATTTT.

With respect to this clonotype: Given a much more abundant clone one base away, this may be a read error. It is likely a read error, because the conserved phenylalanine at the end of the CDR3 is missing. The chain carries TRBV5-1 and TRBJ2-5; no firm D call. From germline, CDR1 is SGHRS and CDR2 YFSETQ. V was clipped by 0 bases and J by 5 bases, with 8 bases between them. This CDR3 is built from 13 residues. The CDR3 nucleotides are TGCGCCAGCAGCTTGGGGTCGATCGAGACCCAGTACTTA. As protein: CASSLGSIETQYL.

This clonotype was counted between two and nine times. The V and J genes are TRBV11-2 and TRBJ2-1; D ambiguous. Germline V gene data show CDR1 as SGHAT and CDR2 as FQNNGV. Trimming stripped 6 bases from V and 0 bases from J, with 18 bases between. This CDR3 is 17 amino acids long. DNA of the CDR3: TGTGCCAGCAGAACGGAATCGGCAGCCCACTCCTACAATGAGCAGTTCTTC. Translated, it gives CASRTESAAHSYNEQFF.

This clonotype has a count of ten or more. The chain is built from TRBV9 and TRBJ1-2; 7 positions match TRBD1. Germline-derived CDR1 and CDR2 are SGDLS and YYNGEE. This CDR3 has 13 amino acids. With V trimmed by 5 bases and J by 3 bases, 4 bases remained unmatched. The DNA for the CDR3 is TGTGCCAGCAGTTATACAGGGGACTATGGCTACACCTTC. Protein sequence: CASSYTGDYGYTF.

This clonotype was recorded at least ten times. Here the CDR3 reads CASSLSGLAGILAKNIQYF. In DNA, the CDR3 is TGTGCCAGCAGCCTAAGCGGACTAGCGGGGATCCTAGCCAAAAACATTCAGTACTTC. The V and J genes are TRBV7-3 and TRBJ2-4; 12 positions agree with TRBD2. Germline V gene lookup returns CDR1 SGHTA and CDR2 FQGTGA. V lost 5 bases to trimming and J lost 0 bases; unmatched junction nucleotides: 11. There are 19 residues in the CDR3.